The present T cell receptor beta chain was sequenced within a study of Tregs in tolerant kidney transplant recipients. The wider study: CD4+CD25+CD127- cells came from approximately 3-day belatacept mixed lymphocyte reactions, some with approximately 5-day graft donor restimulation. Recipient cells were told from donor cells by antibody staining.

Details on this clone: The target antigen is unknown.

The data were produced by immunoSEQ multiplex PCR, yet TCRdb's version contains in-frame clones alone and is incomplete. Here the sample spans just under 45,000 clones, just under 97% being singletons. Broader study findings: The most relevant donor-specific Treg TCRbeta repertoire apparently came from expansion with activated donor B cells.

Germline CDR1 KGHSH, CDR2 LQKENI. The CDR3 totals 15 residues. The V segment lost 2 bases and the J segment 9 bases; nucleotides outside the gene matches: 8. The chain combines TRBV18 with TRBJ2-1, with TRBD2 matching over 9 bases. Sequenced input: Tregs from blood cultured with allogeneic cells. The receptor was isolated from a human donor in good health. The CDR3 sequence: CASSPLLAGQGEQFF. The DNA for the CDR3 is TGTGCCAGCTCACCATTGCTAGCGGGACAAGGTGAGCAGTTCTTC. The full variable domain, completed using reference TRBV18 and TRBJ2-1, is NAGVMQNPRHLVRRRGQEARLRCSPMKGHSHVYWYRQLPEEGLKFMVYLQKENIIDESGMPKERFSAEFPKEGPSILRIQQVVRGDSAAYFCASSPLLAGQGEQFFGPGTRLTVL.